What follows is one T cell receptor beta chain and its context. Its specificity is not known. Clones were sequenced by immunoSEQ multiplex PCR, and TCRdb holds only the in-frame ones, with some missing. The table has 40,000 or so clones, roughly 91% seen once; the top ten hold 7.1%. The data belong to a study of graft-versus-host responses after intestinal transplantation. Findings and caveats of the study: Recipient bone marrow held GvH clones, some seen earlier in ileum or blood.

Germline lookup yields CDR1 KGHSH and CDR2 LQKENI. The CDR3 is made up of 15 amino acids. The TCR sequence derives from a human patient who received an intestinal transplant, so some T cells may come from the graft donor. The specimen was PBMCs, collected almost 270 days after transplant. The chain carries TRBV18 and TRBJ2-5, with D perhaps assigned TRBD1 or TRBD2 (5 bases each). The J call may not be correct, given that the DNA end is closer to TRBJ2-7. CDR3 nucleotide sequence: TGTGCCAGCTCACCGTTCCGGGACGGCTCCTACGAGCAGTACTTC. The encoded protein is CASSPFRDGSYEQYF.